The entry that follows covers one T cell receptor beta chain sequence. Its specific antigen is unknown. Base qualities are not recorded, but no much larger clone differs from it by a single base. The record originates from a study of blood T cell repertoires in COVID-19 (dated by TCRdb to about 2020). At the level of the whole study: Samples from collaborators originated in the United States, Italy and Spain and spanned both the acute and convalescent phases of COVID-19. The samples were drawn from two sources: the first 160 participants of the ongoing ImmuneRACE study, and fewer than 1,500 subjects contributed by 6 global collaborators. A de-identified subject ID, COVID-19 status, age in years and sex were almost always included in the sample metadata. Subjects who had been exposed to COVID-19, were actively infected with it, or had recovered from it provided the deeply sampled blood TCRbeta repertoires that made up the dataset. The material from the prospective study consisted of cDNA or gDNA derived from T cells, B-cell-depleted T cells, or PBMCs. HLA class I and class II types, where available, came from metadata supplied by the sample provider rather than from assay-based typing. A freely available public database, intended as a resource for researchers studying the immune response to SARS-CoV-2, is where the repertoires were released. Study-level results and caveats: Clinical and demographic metadata were provided uncurated, with the amount varying by source and participant.

V loses 4 bases of germline sequence and J loses 0 bases, and the interval between the two ends is 20 bases. There are 18 amino acids in the CDR3, from cysteine to phenylalanine inclusive. Only the CDR3 part of the read is kept: 54 bases, read in frame from the first base. TCRbeta CDR3 regions were amplified from genomic DNA by means of the immunoSEQ Assay, a bias-controlled multiplex PCR. The paper's data handling went like this. Nucleated cell counts per sample were estimated from amplification of reference gene primers within the assay. To quantify the absolute abundance of each unique TCRbeta CDR3 rearrangement, sequence reads were collapsed and filtered. For each sample, productive Simpson clonality was calculated as the square root of Simpson's diversity index over productive rearrangements. The immuneACCESS repertoire file appears here via TCRdb, limited to in-frame rearrangements. These files lack a portion of the clones; in checked studies, under half of the deficit traces to unresolved V genes, and the cause of the others is not known. For V, J and clone size, that table is used; D and trimming come from the DNA. This sample comprises approximately 210,000 clones, 88% of them detected only once. The top ten clones comprise roughly 1.5% of the sample.

Collaborating institutions collected whole blood in K2EDTA tubes following their own protocols. For TCRbeta analysis, collaborator samples were shipped as frozen whole blood, as isolated PBMCs, or as DNA extracted from either sample type. The receptor comes from a man between 18 and 29 years old with active or convalescent COVID-19. Sequencing was done on a sample of peripheral blood. The sequence links TRBV5-3 to TRBJ2-4, with TRBD1 perhaps the D gene, on 7 matching bases. TRBV5-3 is an open reading frame whose function is uncertain. The CDR3 region reads CARSVNGGQQVAKNIQYF. Here is the DNA: TGTGCCAGAAGCGTGAACGGGGGACAGCAGGTAGCCAAAAACATTCAGTACTTC.